The 14 T cell receptor beta chains below come from one sample, sequenced in a study of cytomegalovirus exposure and HLA in healthy donors (dated by TCRdb to 2017 to 2019). Library construction relied on the immunoSEQ multiplex PCR assay. A mixture of 60 forward primers for TCR Vbeta segments and 13 reverse primers for TCR Jbeta segments was used in the multiplex PCR. TCRdb took over this immuneACCESS table, retaining in-frame rearrangements with V and J assigned. Such tables are incomplete; in checked studies, under half of the missing clones stem from an unresolved V gene, and the remainder is unexplained. The sample table contains 200,000 to 250,000 clones; only one count was recorded for 75% to 90% of them. About 2.6% of the sample rests with the top ten. The sample consisted of PBMCs. Receptor source: a middle-aged woman in good health and CMV-seronegative.

With regard to this clone: The same CDR3 can be traced to other DNA sequences in this sample. The chain is built from TRBV18 and TRBJ1-1, with D maybe TRBD1 (6 bases). The CDR3 spans 14 residues. Germline CDR1 is KGHSH and CDR2 is LQKENI. V was pared by 3 bases and J by 0 bases, with 8 bases between. CDR3 in amino acids: CASSPQGMNTEAFF. The CDR3 DNA reads TGTGCCAGCTCACCGCAGGGGATGAACACTGAAGCTTTCTTT.

The chain recombines TRBV5-4 with TRBJ2-1; no clear D. This CDR3 comprises 13 residues. Germline assignment: CDR1 SGHNT and CDR2 YYREEE (reference sequence). The ends were cut back, 2 bases at V and 0 bases at J, with 3 bases in the middle. The CDR3 DNA reads TGTGCCAGCAGCTTCCTCTCCTACAATGAGCAGTTCTTC. Protein product: CASSFLSYNEQFF. Full variable domain (outside the CDR3, taken from reference TRBV5-4 and TRBJ2-1): ETGVTQSPTHLIKTRGQQVTLRCSSQSGHNTVSWYQQALGQGPQFIFQYYREEENGRGNFPPRFSGLQFPNYSSELNVNALELDDSALYLCASSFLSYNEQFFGPGTRLTVL.

The chain couples TRBV2 to TRBJ1-2; D remains ambiguous. Germline V CDR1 and CDR2: SNHLY, FYNNEI. With 8 bases removed from V and 7 bases from J, the gap between germline ends came to 11 bases. This CDR3 comprises 11 residues. CDR3 coding DNA: TGTGCCAGCGGGTGGGGAGGTGGCTACACCTTC. Translation: CASGWGGGYTF.

The chain employs TRBV28 and TRBJ2-7, with D possibly TRBD1 on 5 matching bases. Per germline, CDR1 MDHEN and CDR2 SYDVKM. Trimming shortened V by 8 bases and J by 4 bases, and 18 bases separated the two germline ends. The CDR3 is made up of 14 amino acids. The CDR3 coding sequence is TGTGCCAGCCAATCACATCAGACAGATTACGAGCAGTACTTC. It yields the protein CASQSHQTDYEQYF.

The chain uses TRBV30 and TRBJ2-5, with D unclear. Per germline, CDR1 GTSNPN and CDR2 SVGIG (reference sequence). V lost 2 bases to trimming and J lost 2 bases, with 15 bases between them. The CDR3 totals 15 residues. The CDR3 loop reads CAWSPPEFLQETQYF. CDR3 coding DNA: TGTGCCTGGAGTCCCCCGGAGTTCTTACAAGAGACCCAGTACTTC.

The chain joins TRBV2 to TRBJ2-3, with TRBD1 as a possible D gene (6 bases). The V gene lost 2 bases and the J gene lost 5 bases, with 14 bases spanning the gap. Germline V gene sequence: CDR1 SNHLY, CDR2 FYNNEI. This CDR3 has 15 amino acids. The CDR3 protein is CASSEKGTRKDTQYF. CDR3 bases: TGTGCCAGCAGTGAAAAGGGGACAAGGAAAGATACGCAGTATTTT.

The chain uses TRBV11-2 and TRBJ2-1; TRBD1 matches 9 bases. The CDR3 runs 14 residues. Losses at the gene ends were 4 bases for V and 9 bases for J; bases not matched to a gene: 7. Germline CDR1 is SGHAT and CDR2 is FQNNGV. This CDR3 is CASSSTGGLAEQFF. CDR3 in DNA: TGTGCCAGCAGCTCGACAGGGGGACTGGCTGAGCAGTTCTTC. Full variable domain (outside the CDR3, taken from reference TRBV11-2 and TRBJ2-1): EAGVAQSPRYKIIEKRQSVAFWCNPISGHATLYWYQQILGQGPKLLIQFQNNGVVDDSQLPKDRFSAERLKGVDSTLKIQPAKLEDSAVYLCASSSTGGLAEQFFGPGTRLTVL.

The chain uses TRBV10-3 and TRBJ1-4, with unresolved D. Trimming cost V 3 bases and J 8 bases, with 16 bases left between them. The CDR3 is 15 amino acids. From germline, CDR1 is ENHRY and CDR2 SYGVKD. The CDR3: CAISDARADGEKLFF. CDR3 sequence (DNA): TGTGCCATCAGTGATGCGAGGGCCGACGGGGAAAAACTGTTTTTT.

This clone has a handful of counts. A junction end diverges from the germline sequence, so it may reflect a read error. The gene calls are TRBV30 and TRBJ2-1, with D uncertain. The CDR3 has 12 residues. Germline assignment: CDR1 GTSNPN and CDR2 SVGIG (reference sequence). The CDR3 is CAWSGQALGTIF. The CDR3, as DNA: TGTGCCTGGAGTGGGCAGGCTTTAGGAACGATCTTC.

J is TRBJ2-2 and V is TRBV9, with 9 bases fitting TRBD1. Germline values: CDR1 SGDLS, CDR2 YYNGEE. This CDR3 has 15 amino acids. The ends lost 4 bases at V and 7 bases at J; junction bases unmatched: 8. In DNA, the CDR3 is TGTGCCAGCAGCCCCGAAGGACAGGGGAGCGGGGAGCTGTTTTTT. Translated, it gives CASSPEGQGSGELFF.

The chain joins TRBV19 to TRBJ1-4; 10 nucleotides match TRBD1. CDR1 and CDR2 (germline): LNHDA, SQIVND (reference sequence). J gave up 3 bases and V 11 bases, and 9 bases lay outside the gene matches. The CDR3 extends over 15 amino acids. The CDR3: CACRDRGMANEKLFF. The CDR3 DNA is TGTGCCTGCCGGGACAGGGGCATGGCTAATGAAAAACTGTTTTTT.

This clone was picked up one time. The chain combines TRBV15 with TRBJ1-1, with D maybe TRBD1 (5 bases). V was trimmed by 0 bases and J by 1 base, leaving 24 bases between them. This CDR3 region has 20 residues. CDR1 and CDR2 from the germline V gene are LNHNV and YYDKDF (reference sequence). In DNA, the CDR3 is TGTGCCACCAGCAGAGATCTTGTGGGGGTCGGGGGGTTTGAGAACACTGAAGCTTTCTTT. Residues: CATSRDLVGVGGFENTEAFF.

The rearrangement links TRBV28 to TRBJ2-1; 10 bases match TRBD2. Germline V gene lookup returns CDR1 MDHEN and CDR2 SYDVKM. Losses at the gene ends were 9 bases for V and 0 bases for J; bases not matched to a gene: 14. This CDR3 has 18 amino acids. The DNA for the CDR3 is TGTGCCAGTCCTCCGGGGATAGCTAGCGGGAGCTCCTACAATGAGCAGTTCTTC. Translation gives CASPPGIASGSSYNEQFF.

The rearrangement joins TRBV27 to TRBJ2-7; D is possibly TRBD2 (6 bases). The CDR3 extends over 11 amino acids. Germline CDR1 reads MNHEY; CDR2 reads SMNVEV (reference sequence). Trimming shortened V by 4 bases and J by 11 bases, and 12 bases separated the two germline ends. DNA of the CDR3: TGTGCCAGCAGTTCTGGGCGGGACGAGTACTTC. Its protein product is CASSSGRDEYF.